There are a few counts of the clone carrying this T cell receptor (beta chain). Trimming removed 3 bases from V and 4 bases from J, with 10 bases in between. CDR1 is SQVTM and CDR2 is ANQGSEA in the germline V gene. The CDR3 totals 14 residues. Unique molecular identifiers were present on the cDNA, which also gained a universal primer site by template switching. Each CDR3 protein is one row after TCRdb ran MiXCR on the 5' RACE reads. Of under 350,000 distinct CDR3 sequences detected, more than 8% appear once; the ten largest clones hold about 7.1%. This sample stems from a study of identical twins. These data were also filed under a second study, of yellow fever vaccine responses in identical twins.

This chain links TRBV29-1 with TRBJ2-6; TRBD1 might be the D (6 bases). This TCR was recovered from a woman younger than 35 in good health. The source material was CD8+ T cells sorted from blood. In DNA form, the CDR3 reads TGCAGCGTTGAGACAGGATACGGGGCCAACGTCCTGACTTTC. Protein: CSVETGYGANVLTF.